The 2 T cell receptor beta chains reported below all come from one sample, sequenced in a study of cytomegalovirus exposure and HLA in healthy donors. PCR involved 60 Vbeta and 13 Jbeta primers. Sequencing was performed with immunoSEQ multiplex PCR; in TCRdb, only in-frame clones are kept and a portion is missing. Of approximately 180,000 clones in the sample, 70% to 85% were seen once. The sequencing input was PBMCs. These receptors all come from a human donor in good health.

The CDR3 spells CASTLGAGGPYNEQFF. CDR3 sequence (DNA): TGTGCCAGCACACTAGGGGCGGGGGGCCCCTACAATGAGCAGTTCTTC. The rearrangement joins TRBV11-2 to TRBJ2-1; 8 bases map to TRBD2. Germline CDR1 and CDR2: SGHAT and FQNNGV. The CDR3 runs to 16 residues. After removal of 7 bases from V and 2 bases from J, the junction contained 10 bases not matched to a gene.

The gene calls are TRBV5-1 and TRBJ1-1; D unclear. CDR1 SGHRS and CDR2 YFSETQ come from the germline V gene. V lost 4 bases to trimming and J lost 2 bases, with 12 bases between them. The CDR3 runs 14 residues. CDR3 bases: TGCGCCAGCAGCCTGGCAGTCTCTAACACTGAAGCTTTCTTT. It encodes CASSLAVSNTEAFF.